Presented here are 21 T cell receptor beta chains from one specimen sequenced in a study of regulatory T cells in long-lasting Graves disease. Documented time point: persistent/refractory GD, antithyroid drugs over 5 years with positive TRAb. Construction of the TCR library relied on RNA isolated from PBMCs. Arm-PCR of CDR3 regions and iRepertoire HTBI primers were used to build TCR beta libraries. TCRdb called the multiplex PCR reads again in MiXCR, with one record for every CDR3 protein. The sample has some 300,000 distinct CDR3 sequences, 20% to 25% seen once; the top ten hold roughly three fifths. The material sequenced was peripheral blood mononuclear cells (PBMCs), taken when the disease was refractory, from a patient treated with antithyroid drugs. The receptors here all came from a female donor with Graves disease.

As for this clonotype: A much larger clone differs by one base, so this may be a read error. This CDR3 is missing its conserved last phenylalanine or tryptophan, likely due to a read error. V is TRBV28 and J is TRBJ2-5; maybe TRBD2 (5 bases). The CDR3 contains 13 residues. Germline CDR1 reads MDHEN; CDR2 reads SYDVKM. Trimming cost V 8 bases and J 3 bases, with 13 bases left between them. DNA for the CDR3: TGTGCCAGCTCGAGGAGGATTGAAGAGACCCAGTACTCC. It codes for CASSRRIEETQYS.

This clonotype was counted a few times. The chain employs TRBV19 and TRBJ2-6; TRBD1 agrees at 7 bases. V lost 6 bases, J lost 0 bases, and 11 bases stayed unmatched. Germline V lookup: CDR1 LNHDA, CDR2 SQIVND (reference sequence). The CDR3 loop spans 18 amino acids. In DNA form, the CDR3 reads TGTGCCAGTAGATATGGGGCAGGGGGAAGCTCTGGGGCCAACGTCCTGACTTTC. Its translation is CASRYGAGGSSGANVLTF. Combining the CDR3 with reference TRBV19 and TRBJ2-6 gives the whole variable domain DGGITQSPKYLFRKEGQNVTLSCEQNLNHDAMYWYRQDPGQGLRLIYYSQIVNDFQKGDIAEGYSVSREKKESFPLTVTSAQKNPTAFYLCASRYGAGGSSGANVLTFGAGSRLTVL.

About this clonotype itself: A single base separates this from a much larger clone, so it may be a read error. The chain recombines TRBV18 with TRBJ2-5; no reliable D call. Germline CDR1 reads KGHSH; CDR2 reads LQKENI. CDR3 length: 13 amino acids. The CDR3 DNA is TGTGCCGGCTCATCACGCGAGCAAGAGACCCAGTACTTC. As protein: CAGSSREQETQYF. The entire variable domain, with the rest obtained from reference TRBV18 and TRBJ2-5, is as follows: NAGVMQNPRHLVRRRGQEARLRCSPMKGHSHVYWYRQLPEEGLKFMVYLQKENIIDESGMPKERFSAEFPKEGPSILRIQQVVRGDSAAYFCAGSSREQETQYFGPGTRLLVL.

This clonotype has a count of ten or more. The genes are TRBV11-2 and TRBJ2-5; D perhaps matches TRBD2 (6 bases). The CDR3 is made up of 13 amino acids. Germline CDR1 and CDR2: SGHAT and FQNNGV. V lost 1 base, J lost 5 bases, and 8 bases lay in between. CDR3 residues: CASSLGGDETQYF. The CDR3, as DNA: TGTGCCAGCAGCTTAGGGGGGGACGAGACCCAGTACTTC.

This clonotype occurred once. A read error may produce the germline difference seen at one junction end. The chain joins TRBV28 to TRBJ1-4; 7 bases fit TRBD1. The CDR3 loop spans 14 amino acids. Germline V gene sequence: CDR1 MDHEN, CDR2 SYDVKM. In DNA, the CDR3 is TGTGCCAGCAGCCCTGACAGGGTTTATGAAAAACTGGTTTTT. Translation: CASSPDRVYEKLVF.

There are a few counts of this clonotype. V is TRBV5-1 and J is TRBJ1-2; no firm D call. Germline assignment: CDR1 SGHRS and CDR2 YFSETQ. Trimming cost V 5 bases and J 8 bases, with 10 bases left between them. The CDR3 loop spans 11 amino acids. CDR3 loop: CASREGGGYTF. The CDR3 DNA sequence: TGCGCCAGCAGGGAAGGCGGGGGCTACACCTTC. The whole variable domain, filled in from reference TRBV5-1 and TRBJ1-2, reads KAGVTQTPRYLIKTRGQQVTLSCSPISGHRSVSWYQQTPGQGLQFLFEYFSETQRNKGNFPGRFSGRQFSNSRSEMNVSTLELGDSALYLCASREGGGYTFGSGTRLTVV.

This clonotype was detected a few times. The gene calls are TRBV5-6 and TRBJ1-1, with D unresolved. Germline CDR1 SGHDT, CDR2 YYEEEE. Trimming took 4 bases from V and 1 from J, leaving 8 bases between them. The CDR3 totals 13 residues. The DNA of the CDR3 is TGTGCCAGCAGCACTAGGACGAACACTGAAGCTTTCTTT. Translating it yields CASSTRTNTEAFF.

CDR3 region: CASSLVTGDPYEQYF. Written as DNA, the CDR3 is TGTGCCAGCAGCTTAGTGACAGGGGATCCCTACGAGCAGTACTTC. This rearrangement joins TRBV7-2 to TRBJ2-7; TRBD1 aligns across 8 bases. Germline V lookup: CDR1 SGHTA, CDR2 FQGNSA. V trimming: 1 base; J trimming: 2 bases; junction bases outside the gene matches: 4. CDR3 length: 15 amino acids.

Here the CDR3 DNA reads TGTGCCAGCAGCCCAGGACAGGAAAATTCACCCCTCCACTTT. Translating it yields CASSPGQENSPLHF. V is TRBV7-9 and J is TRBJ1-6; 7 positions agree with TRBD1. The germline CDR1 and CDR2 sequences are SEHNR and FQNEAQ (reference sequence). CDR3 length: 14 residues. V shed 5 bases and J 7 bases; nucleotides not matched to a gene: 5.

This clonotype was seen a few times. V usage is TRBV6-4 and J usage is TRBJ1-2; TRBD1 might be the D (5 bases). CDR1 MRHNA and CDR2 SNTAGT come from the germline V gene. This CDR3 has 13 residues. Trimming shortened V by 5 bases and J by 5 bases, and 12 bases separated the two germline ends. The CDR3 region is CASSPSPGYGYTF. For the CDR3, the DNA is TGTGCCAGCAGTCCCTCTCCAGGGTATGGCTACACCTTC.

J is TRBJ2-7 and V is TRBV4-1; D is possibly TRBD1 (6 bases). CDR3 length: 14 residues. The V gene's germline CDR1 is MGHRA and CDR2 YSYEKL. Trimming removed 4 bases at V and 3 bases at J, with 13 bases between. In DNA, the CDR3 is TGCGCCAGCAGCCCTTCTGGACAGCACTACGAGCAGTACTTC. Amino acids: CASSPSGQHYEQYF.

The CDR3 sequence: CASSGTDTGELFF. The CDR3 DNA sequence: TGTGCCAGCAGCGGGACAGACACCGGGGAGCTGTTTTTT. The gene calls are TRBV7-2 and TRBJ2-2; 7 nucleotides line up with TRBD1. This CDR3 has 13 residues. Germline lookup yields CDR1 SGHTA and CDR2 FQGNSA. The J segment lost 3 bases and the V segment lost 5 bases, leaving 0 bases of the junction unmatched.

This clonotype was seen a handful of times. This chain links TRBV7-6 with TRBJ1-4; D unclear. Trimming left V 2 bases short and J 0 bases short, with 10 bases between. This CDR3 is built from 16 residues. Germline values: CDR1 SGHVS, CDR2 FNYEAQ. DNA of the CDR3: TGTGCCAGCAGCTTACTACCTCAGCCAACTAATGAAAAACTGTTTTTT. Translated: CASSLLPQPTNEKLFF.

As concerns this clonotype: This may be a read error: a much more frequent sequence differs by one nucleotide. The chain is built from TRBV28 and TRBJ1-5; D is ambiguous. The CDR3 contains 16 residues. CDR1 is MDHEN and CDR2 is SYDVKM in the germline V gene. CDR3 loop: CASTPRGVVGNQPPHF. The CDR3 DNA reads TGTGCCAGCACCCCCCGGGGAGTGGTCGGCAATCAGCCCCCGCATTTT.

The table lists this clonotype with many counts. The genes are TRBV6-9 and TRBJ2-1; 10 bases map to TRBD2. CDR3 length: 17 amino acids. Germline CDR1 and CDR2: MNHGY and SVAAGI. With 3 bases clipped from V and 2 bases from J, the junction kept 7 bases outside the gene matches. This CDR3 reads CASSYRPSGSAYNEQFF. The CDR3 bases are TGTGCCAGCAGTTACAGGCCTAGCGGGAGCGCCTACAATGAGCAGTTCTTC.

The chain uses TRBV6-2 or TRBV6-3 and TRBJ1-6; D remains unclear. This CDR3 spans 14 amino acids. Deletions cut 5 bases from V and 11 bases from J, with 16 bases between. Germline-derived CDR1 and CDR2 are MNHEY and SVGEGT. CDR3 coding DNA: TGTGCCAGCAGTCGCGACACCCGAAGTGCACCCCTCCACTTT. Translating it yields CASSRDTRSAPLHF.

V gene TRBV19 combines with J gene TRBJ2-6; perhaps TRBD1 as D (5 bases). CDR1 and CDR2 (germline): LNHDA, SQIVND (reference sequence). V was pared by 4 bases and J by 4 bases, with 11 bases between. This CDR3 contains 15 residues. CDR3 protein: CASSSPQVGANVLTF. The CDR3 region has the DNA TGTGCCAGTAGTAGTCCACAGGTGGGGGCCAACGTCCTGACTTTC. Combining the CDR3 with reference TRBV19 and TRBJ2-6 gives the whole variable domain DGGITQSPKYLFRKEGQNVTLSCEQNLNHDAMYWYRQDPGQGLRLIYYSQIVNDFQKGDIAEGYSVSREKKESFPLTVTSAQKNPTAFYLCASSSPQVGANVLTFGAGSRLTVL.

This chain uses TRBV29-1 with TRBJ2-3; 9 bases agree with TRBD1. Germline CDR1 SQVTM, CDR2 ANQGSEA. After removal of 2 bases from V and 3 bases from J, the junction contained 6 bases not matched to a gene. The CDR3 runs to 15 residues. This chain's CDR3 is CSVERQGELTDTQYF. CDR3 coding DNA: TGCAGCGTTGAACGACAGGGGGAATTGACAGATACGCAGTATTTT.

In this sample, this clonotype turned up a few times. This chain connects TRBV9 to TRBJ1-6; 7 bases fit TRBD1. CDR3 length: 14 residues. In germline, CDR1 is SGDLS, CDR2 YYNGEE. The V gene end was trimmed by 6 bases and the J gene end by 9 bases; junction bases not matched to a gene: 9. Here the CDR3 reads CASTPEDRTSPLHF. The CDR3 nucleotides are TGTGCCAGCACCCCAGAGGACAGGACTTCACCCCTCCACTTT. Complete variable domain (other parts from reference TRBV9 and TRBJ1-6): DSGVTQTPKHLITATGQRVTLRCSPRSGDLSVYWYQQSLDQGLQFLIQYYNGEERAKGNILERFSAQQFPDLHSELNLSSLELGDSALYFCASTPEDRTSPLHFGNGTRLTVT.

CDR3 sequence: CASSPGKSSYEQYF. CDR3 sequence (DNA): TGTGCCAGTAGTCCGGGCAAGAGCTCCTACGAGCAGTACTTC. The chain links TRBV19 to TRBJ2-7, with D unresolved. CDR3 length: 14 amino acids. The germline V and J ends were trimmed by 5 bases and 0 bases, with 11 bases remaining between them. Per the germline V gene, CDR1 is LNHDA and CDR2 is SQIVND (reference sequence).

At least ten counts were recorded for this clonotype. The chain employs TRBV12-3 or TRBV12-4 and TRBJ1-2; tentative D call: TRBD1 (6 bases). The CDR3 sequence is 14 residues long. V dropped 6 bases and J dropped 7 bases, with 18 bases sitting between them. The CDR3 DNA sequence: TGTGCCAGCAGCCCAACAGGGTCTTCCGGTGGCTACACCTTC. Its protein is CASSPTGSSGGYTF.